This T cell receptor (beta chain) was captured in a study of CD8 T cells in Susac syndrome. TCR beta from blood CD8+ and CD4+ T cells was sequenced. Isolation of CD8+ and CD4+ T cells was performed negatively, whereas enrichment of TEMRA cells was done by FACS. The V and J ends lost 0 bases and 1 base respectively, with 6 bases between them. Germline lookup yields CDR1 LGHNA and CDR2 YSLEER. The CDR3 is 15 residues long. Reverse transcription of about 0.45 to 1 ug RNA was carried out with random hexamers. An immunoSEQ multiplex PCR generated amplified TCR beta CDR3 products spanning 54 Vbeta and 13 Jbeta. From the immunoSEQ multiplex PCR reads, TCRdb called clonotypes with MiXCR, one entry per CDR3 protein. The table has 170,000 or so distinct CDR3 sequences, approximately 94% seen once; the top ten hold roughly 0.098%.

The sequence was collected from a human donor with multiple sclerosis. The rearrangement joins TRBV4-3 to TRBJ2-2; D remains ambiguous. The specimen sequenced was CD4+ T cells from PBMCs. CDR3 sequence reads: CASSQESLNTGELFF. The CDR3 nucleotides read TGCGCCAGCAGCCAAGAGAGTTTGAACACCGGGGAGCTGTTTTTT.